The T cell receptor (beta chain) described here comes from a study of cytomegalovirus exposure and HLA in healthy donors. Findings of the study overall: As a later analysis showed, a missense DCLRE1C variant was linked to trimming of TCR beta V- and J-genes. Looking again later, the authors saw that most CMV-associated TCR beta chains seemed HLA-restricted.

Donors consisted of healthy bone marrow donors. This PCR relied on a set of 60 Vbeta primers and 13 Jbeta primers. Libraries were prepared by immunoSEQ multiplex PCR; TCRdb keeps only in-frame clonotypes and omits some of them. The sample's table shows just over 150,000 clones. V was trimmed by 6 bases and J by 4 bases, leaving 18 bases between them. Germline V gene data show CDR1 as LNHDA and CDR2 as SQIVND (reference sequence). This CDR3 is 15 amino acids long. Comments on this clone: No antigen is known for it.

The source material was PBMCs. The chain has TRBV19 and TRBJ1-1; the D gene is possibly TRBD1 (6 bases). The source is a woman between 55 and 75 years old in good health and CMV-seronegative. The DNA for the CDR3 is TGTGCCAGTAGCAACAGGGTGGCCTCAGGCACTGAAGCTTTCTTT. This encodes CASSNRVASGTEAFF. The complete variable domain, with remaining parts taken from reference TRBV19 and TRBJ1-1, reads DGGITQSPKYLFRKEGQNVTLSCEQNLNHDAMYWYRQDPGQGLRLIYYSQIVNDFQKGDIAEGYSVSREKKESFPLTVTSAQKNPTAFYLCASSNRVASGTEAFFGQGTRLTVV.